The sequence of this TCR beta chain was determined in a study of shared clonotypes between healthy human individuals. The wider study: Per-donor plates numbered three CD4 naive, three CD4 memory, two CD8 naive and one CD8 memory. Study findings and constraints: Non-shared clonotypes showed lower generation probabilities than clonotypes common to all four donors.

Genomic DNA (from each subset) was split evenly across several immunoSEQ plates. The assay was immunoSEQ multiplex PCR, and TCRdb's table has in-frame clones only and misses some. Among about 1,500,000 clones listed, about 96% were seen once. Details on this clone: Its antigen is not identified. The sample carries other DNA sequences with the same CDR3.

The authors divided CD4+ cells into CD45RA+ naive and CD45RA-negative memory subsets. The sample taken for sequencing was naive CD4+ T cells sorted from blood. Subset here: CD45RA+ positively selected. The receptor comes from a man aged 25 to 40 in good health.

This chain's CDR3 is CASSLEAGVSYNEQFF. The CDR3 DNA is TGTGCCAGCAGCTTAGAGGCGGGAGTATCCTACAATGAGCAGTTCTTC. The gene calls are TRBV7-2 and TRBJ2-1; 7 nucleotides match TRBD2. V gave up 1 base and J gave up 1 base; unmatched junction bases: 4. The germline V gene encodes CDR1 SGHTA and CDR2 FQGNSA. The CDR3 sequence is 16 residues long.